Sequencing of this T cell receptor (beta chain) was carried out in a study of T cell responses to AZD1222 COVID-19 vaccine (dated by TCRdb to the early 2020s). With respect to the entire study: AZD1222 recipients given second doses at about 4 weeks or at about 12 weeks were pooled, since spike-specific TCR depth and breadth were not found to differ between the two schedules. A total of 230 or so trial participants underwent TCR sequencing, of whom about 210 received two doses of AZD1222 and about 25 received two doses of the MenACWY control vaccine. Trial participants were enrolled into age subgroups of 18-55, 56-69 and 70-plus years, which contained 148, 28 and 57 TCR-sequenced participants, respectively.

The CDR3 regions of human TCRbeta chains were analyzed by immunosequencing. Per the original workflow: Repertoire TCRs were matched against a reference library of SARS-CoV-2-specific TCRs generated with the MIRA antigen-specificity platform. Breadth was defined as the fraction of unique TCRs that were SARS-CoV-2-associated, and depth was defined as the fraction of total T cells that were SARS-CoV-2-associated. Using the MIRA data, each spike-specific TCR was mapped to the spike region that the TCR reacts to and placed in a CD4 or CD8 class. Log10-transformed breadth and depth values were compared by one-way ANOVA with Sidak's multiple comparisons tests. What TCRdb holds here is the immuneACCESS table cut down to in-frame rearrangements. Part of the clones is not present; checked against another copy, under half of the missing clones reflect an unresolved V gene, and the others are unexplained. V, J and clone size were drawn from that table, and D and trimming were deduced from the DNA. The sample table holds roughly 150,000 clones, of which more than 85% were seen once. More than 8.5% of the sample is in the top ten clones.

From the cysteine through the phenylalanine, the CDR3 covers 13 amino acids. This entry keeps only the CDR3 DNA: 39 bases, framed from base 1. V loses 4 bases at its end and J loses 7 bases; junction bases beyond the gene matches: 5. CDR1 and CDR2, per the germline V gene, are SGHDT and YYEEEE. Taken with the paper, the label for time point translates to: baseline before first vaccination. Samples from vaccinated people were obtained from the UK trials COV001 and COV002, which included a single-blind randomized controlled phase 2/3 trial of AZD1222 (ChAdOx1 nCoV-19) in healthy adults. Trial participant PBMC samples were collected at day 0 and day 28 after the second dose for TCRbeta chain sequencing. In regard to this clone: Its antigen remains unidentified. No quality values exist for individual bases; no much larger clone is one base distant.

Beyond this particular receptor, the publication reports: Reportedly, almost half of the unique spike-specific TCRs recognized epitopes lying outside the regions that are mutated in the B.1.351 and B.1.1.7 variants. Vaccine-associated CD4 TCRs spanned the whole spike protein, with dominant responses in regions 160-218 and 743-854. The 56-69-year group was small, and its depth increase did not reach significance, likely because of low power. Conclusions about previously exposed vaccinees were limited because only five to seven AZD1222 recipients were SARS-CoV-2 seropositive at baseline. Participants were mostly white British and included more females than males, and it was suggested by the authors that clonal diversity may have been underestimated. A significant rise in spike-specific TCR breadth and depth was observed after two AZD1222 doses relative to day 0 and relative to MenACWY recipients. Because no day 14 peak-response samples were available, repertoires were characterized only after the peak T cell response.

The source is an adult in good health. The material sequenced was peripheral blood, taken on day 0 of AZD1222 vaccination. The V and J segments used are TRBV5-6 and TRBJ2-1; 7 junctional bases match TRBD1. The DNA sequence reads TGTGCCAGCAGCGATACAGGGGAAAATGAGCAGTTCTTC. This encodes CASSDTGENEQFF.